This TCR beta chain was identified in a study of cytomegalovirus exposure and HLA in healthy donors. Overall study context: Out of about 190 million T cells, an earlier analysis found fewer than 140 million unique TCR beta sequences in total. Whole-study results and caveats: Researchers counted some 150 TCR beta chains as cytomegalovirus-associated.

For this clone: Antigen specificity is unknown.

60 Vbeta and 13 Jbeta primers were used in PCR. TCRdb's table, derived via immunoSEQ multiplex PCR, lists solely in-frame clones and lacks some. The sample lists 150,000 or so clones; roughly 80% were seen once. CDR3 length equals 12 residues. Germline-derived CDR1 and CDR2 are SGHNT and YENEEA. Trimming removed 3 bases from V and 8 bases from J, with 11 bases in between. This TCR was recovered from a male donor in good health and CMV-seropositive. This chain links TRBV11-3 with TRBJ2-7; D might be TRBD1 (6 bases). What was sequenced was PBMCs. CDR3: CASSLLRDKQYF. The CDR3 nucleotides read TGTGCCAGCAGCTTGCTCCGGGACAAGCAGTACTTC.